The present entry profiles one T cell receptor (beta chain) with its context. The V gene end was trimmed by 5 bases and the J gene end by 8 bases; junction bases not matched to a gene: 8. The CDR3 has 14 residues. Germline lookup yields CDR1 SGHVS and CDR2 FNYEAQ. The sample originates from a study of cytomegalovirus exposure and HLA in healthy donors. A multiplex PCR was run with 60 Vbeta primers and 13 Jbeta primers. Assay used: immunoSEQ multiplex PCR; TCRdb lists only in-frame clones, some missing. The data show approximately 200,000 clones, and the top ten clones hold about 0.74%. This clonotype originated in a boy between 10 and 17 years old in good health and CMV-seronegative. Sequences were obtained from PBMCs. The chain has TRBV7-6 and TRBJ2-5; 10 bases map to TRBD1. In DNA, the CDR3 is TGTGCCAGCAGCGCAGGACAGGGGGGAGGTACCCAGTACTTC. Protein product: CASSAGQGGGTQYF.